The 17 T cell receptor beta chains below were found in one sample sequenced in a study of T cell repertoires in cytomegalovirus infection. TCRdb independently ran MiXCR on the reads; one entry per CDR3 protein. This sample has some 940,000 distinct CDR3 sequences, with approximately 31% found just once. No antigen has been identified for these receptors. Sample: cultured CD8+ T cells from PBMCs, taken from culture after CMV antigen stimulation. The receptor set was obtained from a human donor in good health (CMV status not recorded). Some clones in this sample may be carry-over from other donors' samples.

J is TRBJ1-1 and V is TRBV7-9, with 9 bases matching TRBD1. Germline lookup yields CDR1 SEHNR and CDR2 FQNEAQ (reference sequence). This CDR3 has 15 amino acids. V trimming: 4 bases; J trimming: 7 bases; junction bases outside the gene matches: 10. DNA for the CDR3: TGTGCCAGCAGCTCGATGACAGGGGGTGGTAATGAAGCTTTCTTT. Its protein is CASSSMTGGGNEAFF.

This chain links TRBV7-6 with TRBJ2-3; either TRBD1 or TRBD2 may supply D (5 bases each). The ends were cut back, 5 bases at V and 1 base at J, with 13 bases in the middle. The CDR3 totals 15 residues. Germline CDR1 reads SGHVS; CDR2 reads FNYEAQ. The CDR3 region has the DNA TGTGCCAGCAGCCCAATAGGGGACCGCACAGATACGCAGTATTTT. Translating gives CASSPIGDRTDTQYF.

This clonotype was seen a handful of times. The chain is built from TRBV4-1 and TRBJ2-1; D gene unclear. The CDR3 extends over 12 amino acids. CDR1 and CDR2 from the germline V gene are MGHRA and YSYEKL. V was cut by 5 bases and J by 6 bases, with 8 bases left in between. The CDR3 sequence is CASSDPPNEQFF. The CDR3 DNA reads TGCGCCAGCAGCGATCCCCCCAATGAGCAGTTCTTC.

This clonotype has only a few counts. This rearrangement joins TRBV7-9 to TRBJ1-2; D remains ambiguous. This CDR3 is built from 14 residues. Trimming shortened V by 3 bases and J by 8 bases, and 16 bases separated the two germline ends. Germline-derived CDR1 and CDR2 are SEHNR and FQNEAQ (reference sequence). CDR3 residues: CASSFQNFSSGYTF. The CDR3 DNA reads TGTGCCAGCAGCTTTCAGAATTTCTCGTCGGGCTACACCTTC. The complete variable domain, with remaining parts taken from reference TRBV7-9 and TRBJ1-2, reads DTGVSQNPRHKITKRGQNVTFRCDPISEHNRLYWYRQTLGQGPEFLTYFQNEAQLEKSRLLSDRFSAERPKGSFSTLEIQRTEQGDSAMYLCASSFQNFSSGYTFGSGTRLTVV.

This chain links TRBV6-1 with TRBJ2-7; D is perhaps TRBD1 (6 bases). Germline V CDR1 and CDR2: MNHNS, SASEGT. CDR3 length equals 13 residues. V lost 6 bases and J lost 2, with 11 bases in between. CDR3 nucleotide sequence: TGTGCCAGCAGCAGAGGACAGACCTACGAGCAGTACGTC. Translated, it gives CASSRGQTYEQYV.

CDR3 residues: CASSQDPRDSTEAFF. The DNA of the CDR3 is TGCGCCAGCAGCCAAGATCCGCGGGATTCTACTGAAGCTTTCTTT. The gene calls are TRBV4-1 and TRBJ1-1; D gene unclear. The germline gives CDR1 MGHRA, CDR2 YSYEKL. Trimming removed 0 bases from V and 5 bases from J, with 13 bases in between. The CDR3 has 15 residues.

At least ten counts were recorded for this clonotype. The V call is TRBV7-6, the J call TRBJ2-3; 12 bases match TRBD2. V dropped 1 base and J dropped 0; count of bases not matched to a gene: 8. CDR3 length: 19 residues. Germline V CDR1 and CDR2: SGHVS, FNYEAQ. CDR3 coding DNA: TGTGCCAGCAGCTTAGGGCTAGCGGGGGGGCCAAGAAGCACAGATACGCAGTATTTT. This encodes CASSLGLAGGPRSTDTQYF.

The chain employs TRBV7-4 and TRBJ1-6, with 8 bases identical to TRBD1. CDR3 length equals 15 residues. Germline CDR1 reads SGHVT; CDR2 reads SQSDAQ. V was pared by 5 bases and J by 8 bases, with 8 bases of the junction left unmatched. CDR3 DNA: TGTGCCAGCAGCGCCCCGGACAGGGAAGATTCACCCCTCCACTTT. Translation gives CASSAPDREDSPLHF.

This clonotype was found many times. V and J are TRBV7-2 and TRBJ2-3; maybe TRBD2 (5 bases). This CDR3 is built from 16 residues. Germline values: CDR1 SGHTA, CDR2 FQGNSA. The V end lost 3 bases, the J end lost 3 bases, and 16 bases lay between the germline ends. The CDR3 here is CASSFGSVVWTDTQYF. As DNA, the CDR3 is TGTGCCAGCAGCTTTGGGAGCGTGGTTTGGACAGATACGCAGTATTTT. The variable domain in full, completed from reference TRBV7-2 and TRBJ2-3, reads GAGVSQSPSNKVTEKGKDVELRCDPISGHTALYWYRQSLGQGLEFLIYFQGNSAPDKSGLPSDRFSAERTGGSVSTLTIQRTQQEDSAVYLCASSFGSVVWTDTQYFGPGTRLTVL.

This clonotype was seen a few times. The CDR3 nucleotides read TGTGCCAGCAGCCCCGGGGCTAGCACAGATACGCAGTATTTT. Translation: CASSPGASTDTQYF. V usage is TRBV27 and J usage is TRBJ2-3; tentatively, D is TRBD1 or TRBD2 (5 bases each). V shed 6 bases and J shed 0 bases, with 10 bases lying between them. The germline V gene has CDR1 MNHEY and CDR2 SMNVEV (reference sequence). The CDR3 totals 14 residues.

The chain combines TRBV9 with TRBJ2-2; perhaps TRBD1 as D (6 bases). The CDR3 length is 14 residues. Germline CDR1 is SGDLS and CDR2 is YYNGEE. Between the trimmed V and J ends, which lost 3 bases and 6 bases, there was a span of 12 bases. CDR3 amino acids: CASSGTGLAGELFF. The CDR3 nucleotides are TGTGCCAGCAGCGGCACAGGGTTGGCCGGGGAGCTGTTTTTT.

This clonotype was detected a few times. V and J are TRBV6-6 and TRBJ1-2, with D unclear. The CDR3 consists of 14 residues. With 0 bases removed from V and 3 bases from J, the gap between germline ends came to 8 bases. Per the germline V gene, CDR1 is MNHNY and CDR2 is SVGAGI (reference sequence). The CDR3 DNA sequence: TGTGCCAGCAGTTACTCCAGCCCTTACTATGGCTACACCTTC. Translated: CASSYSSPYYGYTF.

This clonotype came up a few times. The genes are TRBV7-8 and TRBJ1-1; D perhaps matches TRBD1 (6 bases). CDR1 SGHVS and CDR2 FQNEAQ come from the germline V gene. This CDR3 is built from 15 residues. V was shortened by 2 bases and J by 10 bases, with 20 bases between the two germline ends. The DNA for the CDR3 is TGTGCCAGCAGCTTAACTCCCAGGGGTTCATTTGGAGCTTTCTTT. Protein sequence: CASSLTPRGSFGAFF.

V gene TRBV6-5 combines with J gene TRBJ1-2, with a possible D match to TRBD1 (5 bases). Trimming cost V 6 bases and J 3 bases, with 11 bases left between them. Germline values: CDR1 MNHEY, CDR2 SVGAGI. The length of the CDR3 is 13 residues. CDR3 DNA: TGTGCCAGCAGCATAGGGGTGGACTATGGCTACACCTTC. Translated: CASSIGVDYGYTF.

This clonotype was recorded many times. The chain is built from TRBV7-8 and TRBJ2-5; 7 bases agree with TRBD1. There are 17 residues in the CDR3. Trimming took 1 base from V and 1 from J; bases not matched to a gene: 9. Germline CDR1 SGHVS, CDR2 FQNEAQ. The CDR3: CASSLEGAGVTQETQYF. The CDR3 DNA reads as TGTGCCAGCAGCTTAGAGGGGGCAGGGGTGACCCAAGAGACCCAGTACTTC.

This clonotype occurred a few times. The V and J genes are TRBV12-3 or TRBV12-4 and TRBJ1-2; the match to TRBD1 covers 9 bases. V lost 4 bases, J lost 8 bases, and 20 bases stayed unmatched. This CDR3 is 18 amino acids long. The CDR3 reads CASSSSWTGEERGMGYTF. Here the CDR3 DNA reads TGTGCCAGCAGTTCTTCTTGGACAGGGGAGGAGAGGGGAATGGGCTACACCTTC.

This chain links TRBV12-3 or TRBV12-4 with TRBJ1-4; the D gene is possibly TRBD1 (5 bases). The germline V and J ends were trimmed by 7 bases and 7 bases, with 16 bases remaining between them. The CDR3 contains 14 residues. The CDR3 loop reads CASTWGGLSEKLFF. In DNA, the CDR3 is TGTGCCAGCACCTGGGGGGGTTTGAGTGAAAAACTGTTTTTT.